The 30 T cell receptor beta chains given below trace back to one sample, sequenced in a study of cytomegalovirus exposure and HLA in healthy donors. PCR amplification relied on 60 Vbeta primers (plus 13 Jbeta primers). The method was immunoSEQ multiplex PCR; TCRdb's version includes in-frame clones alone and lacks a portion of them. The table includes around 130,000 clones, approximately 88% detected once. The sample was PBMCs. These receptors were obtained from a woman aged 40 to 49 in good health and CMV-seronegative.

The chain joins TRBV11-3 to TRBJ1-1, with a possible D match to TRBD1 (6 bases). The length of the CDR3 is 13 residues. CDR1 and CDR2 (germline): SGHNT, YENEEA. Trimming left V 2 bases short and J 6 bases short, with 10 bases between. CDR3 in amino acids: CASSLQGRAEAFF. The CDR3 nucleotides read TGTGCCAGCAGCTTACAGGGGCGCGCTGAAGCTTTCTTT.

For the CDR3, the DNA is TGCGCCAGCAGTGGACTAGGGGGGGTGGATGAGCAGTTCTTC. Translated: CASSGLGGVDEQFF. The J gene is TRBJ2-1, the V gene TRBV5-1; D possibly corresponds to TRBD2 (7 bases). The CDR3 is 14 amino acids. Germline CDR1 and CDR2: SGHRS and YFSETQ. Trimming cost V 5 bases and J 8 bases, with 17 bases left between them.

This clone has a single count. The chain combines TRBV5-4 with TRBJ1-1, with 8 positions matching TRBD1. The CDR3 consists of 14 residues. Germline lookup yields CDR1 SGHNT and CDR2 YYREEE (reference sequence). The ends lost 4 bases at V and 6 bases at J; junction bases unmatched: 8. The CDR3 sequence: CASSLLTGGAEAFF. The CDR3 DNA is TGTGCCAGCAGCCTCCTAACAGGGGGTGCTGAAGCTTTCTTT.

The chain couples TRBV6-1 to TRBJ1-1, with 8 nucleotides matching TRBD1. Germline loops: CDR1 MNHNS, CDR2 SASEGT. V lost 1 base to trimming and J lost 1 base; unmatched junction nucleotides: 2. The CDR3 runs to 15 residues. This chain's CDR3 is CASSEGTGRNTEAFF. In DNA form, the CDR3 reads TGTGCCAGCAGTGAAGGGACAGGGCGGAACACTGAAGCTTTCTTT.

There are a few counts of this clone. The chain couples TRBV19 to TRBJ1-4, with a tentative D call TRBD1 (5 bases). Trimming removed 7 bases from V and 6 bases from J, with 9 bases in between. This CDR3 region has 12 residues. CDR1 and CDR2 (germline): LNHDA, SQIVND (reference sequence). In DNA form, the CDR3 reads TGTGCCAGTAAAGGCAGGGATGAAAAACTGTTTTTT. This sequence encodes CASKGRDEKLFF.

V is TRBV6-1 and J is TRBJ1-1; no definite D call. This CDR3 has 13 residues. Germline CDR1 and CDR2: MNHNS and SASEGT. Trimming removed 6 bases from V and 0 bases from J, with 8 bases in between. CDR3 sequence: CASSSLMNTEAFF. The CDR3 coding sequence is TGTGCCAGCAGCTCCCTTATGAACACTGAAGCTTTCTTT.

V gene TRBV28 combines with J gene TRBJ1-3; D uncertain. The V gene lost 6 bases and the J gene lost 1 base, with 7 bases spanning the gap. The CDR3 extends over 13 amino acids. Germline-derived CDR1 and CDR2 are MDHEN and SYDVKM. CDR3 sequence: CASSRGSGNTIYF. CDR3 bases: TGTGCCAGCAGCCGGGGATCTGGAAACACCATATATTTT. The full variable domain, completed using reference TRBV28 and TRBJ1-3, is DVKVTQSSRYLVKRTGEKVFLECVQDMDHENMFWYRQDPGLGLRLIYFSYDVKMKEKGDIPEGYSVSREKKERFSLILESASTNQTSMYLCASSRGSGNTIYFGEGSWLTVV.

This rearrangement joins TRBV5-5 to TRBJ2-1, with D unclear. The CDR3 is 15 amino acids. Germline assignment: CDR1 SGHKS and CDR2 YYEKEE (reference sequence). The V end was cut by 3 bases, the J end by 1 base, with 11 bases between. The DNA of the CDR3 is TGTGCCAGCAGCTCGGCTAACGGGTCCTACAATGAGCAGTTCTTC. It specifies CASSSANGSYNEQFF.

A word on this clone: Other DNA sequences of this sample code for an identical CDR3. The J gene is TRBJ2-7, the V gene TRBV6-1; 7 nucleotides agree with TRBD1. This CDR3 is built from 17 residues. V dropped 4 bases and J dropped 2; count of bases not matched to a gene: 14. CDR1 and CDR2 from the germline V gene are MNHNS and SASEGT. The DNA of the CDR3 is TGTGCCAGCAGTGGGGCGAACAGGGGCGATGGTCCCTACGAGCAGTACTTC. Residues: CASSGANRGDGPYEQYF.

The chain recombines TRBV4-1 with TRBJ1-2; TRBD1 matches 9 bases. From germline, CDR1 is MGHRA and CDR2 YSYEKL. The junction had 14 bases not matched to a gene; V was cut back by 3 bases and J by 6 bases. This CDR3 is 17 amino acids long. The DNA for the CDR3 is TGCGCCAGCAGCCATCCCGCACAGGGGGCGATAGGCGATGGCTACACCTTC. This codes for CASSHPAQGAIGDGYTF.

The CDR3, as DNA: TGTGCCAGCAGCTTGGCCCACAGGGGCCTCGGAGCTTTCTTT. Translation gives CASSLAHRGLGAFF. The rearrangement links TRBV5-6 to TRBJ1-1; TRBD1 matches at 7 bases. Germline lookup yields CDR1 SGHDT and CDR2 YYEEEE. With V trimmed by 0 bases and J by 10 bases, 9 bases remained unmatched. CDR3 size: 14 residues. The entire variable domain, with the rest obtained from reference TRBV5-6 and TRBJ1-1, is as follows: DAGVTQSPTHLIKTRGQQVTLRCSPKSGHDTVSWYQQALGQGPQFIFQYYEEEERQRGNFPDRFSGHQFPNYSSELNVNALLLGDSALYLCASSLAHRGLGAFFGQGTRLTVV.

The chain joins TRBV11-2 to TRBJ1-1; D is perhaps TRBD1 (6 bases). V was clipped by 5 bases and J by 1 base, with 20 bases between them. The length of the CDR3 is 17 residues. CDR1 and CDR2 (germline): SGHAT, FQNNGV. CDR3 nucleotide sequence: TGTGCCAGCAGCCGCGGACAGTCCTGGGGGGGGAACACTGAAGCTTTCTTT. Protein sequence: CASSRGQSWGGNTEAFF.

This chain's CDR3 is CASSYLGGSSYNEQFF. The CDR3 nucleotides are TGTGCCAGCAGTTACCTAGGCGGGAGCTCCTACAATGAGCAGTTCTTC. The chain is built from TRBV6-5 and TRBJ2-1, with TRBD2 matching 7 bases. The trim removed 2 bases at V and 0 bases at J, leaving 4 bases unmatched. The germline V gene encodes CDR1 MNHEY and CDR2 SVGAGI. The CDR3 runs 16 residues.

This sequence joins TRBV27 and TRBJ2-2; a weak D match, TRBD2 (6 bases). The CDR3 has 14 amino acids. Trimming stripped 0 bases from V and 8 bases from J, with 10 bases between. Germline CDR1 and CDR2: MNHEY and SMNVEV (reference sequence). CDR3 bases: TGTGCCAGCAGTTTATCCTGGGGGGATGGGGAGCTGTTTTTT. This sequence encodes CASSLSWGDGELFF.

The CDR3 DNA is TGCGCCAGCAGCCAAGTGGGGGGGGTACGGGAAAAACTGTTTTTT. It encodes CASSQVGGVREKLFF. V gene TRBV4-1 combines with J gene TRBJ1-4, with D possibly TRBD1 on 5 matching bases. The V gene's germline CDR1 is MGHRA and CDR2 YSYEKL. The CDR3 runs 15 residues. V lost 1 base and J lost 8, with 14 bases in between.

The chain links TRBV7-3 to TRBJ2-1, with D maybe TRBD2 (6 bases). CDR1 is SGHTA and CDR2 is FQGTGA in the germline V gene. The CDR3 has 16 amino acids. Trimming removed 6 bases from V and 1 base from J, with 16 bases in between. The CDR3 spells CASSPTRGASYNEQFF. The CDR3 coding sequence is TGTGCCAGCAGTCCTACACGCGGGGCGTCCTACAATGAGCAGTTCTTC.

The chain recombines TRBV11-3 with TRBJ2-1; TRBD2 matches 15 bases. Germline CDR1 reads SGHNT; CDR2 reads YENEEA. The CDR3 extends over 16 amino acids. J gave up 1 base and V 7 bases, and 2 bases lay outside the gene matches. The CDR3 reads CASNGLAGGSYNEQFF. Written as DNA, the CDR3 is TGTGCCAGCAACGGACTAGCGGGAGGGTCCTACAATGAGCAGTTCTTC.

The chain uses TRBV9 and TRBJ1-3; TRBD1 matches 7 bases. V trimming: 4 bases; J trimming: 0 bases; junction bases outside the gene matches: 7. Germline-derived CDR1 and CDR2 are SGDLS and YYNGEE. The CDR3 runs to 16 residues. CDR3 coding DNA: TGTGCCAGCAGCCTCGGAACAGGGGACTCTGGAAACACCATATATTTT. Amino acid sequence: CASSLGTGDSGNTIYF.

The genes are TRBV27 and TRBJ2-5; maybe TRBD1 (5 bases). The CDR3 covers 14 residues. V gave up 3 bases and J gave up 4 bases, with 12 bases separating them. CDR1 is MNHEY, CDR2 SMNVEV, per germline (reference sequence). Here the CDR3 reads CASSFKGIGETQYF. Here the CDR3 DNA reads TGTGCCAGCAGTTTTAAGGGGATAGGAGAGACCCAGTACTTC.

CDR3 amino acids: CASSLAGGEQYF. The CDR3 DNA follows: TGTGCCAGCAGCTTAGCGGGGGGCGAGCAGTACTTC. The chain links TRBV7-9 to TRBJ2-7; a possible D gene is TRBD2 (6 bases). V was trimmed by 0 bases and J by 6 bases, leaving 6 bases between them. Germline values: CDR1 SEHNR, CDR2 FQNEAQ (reference sequence). There are 12 residues in the CDR3.

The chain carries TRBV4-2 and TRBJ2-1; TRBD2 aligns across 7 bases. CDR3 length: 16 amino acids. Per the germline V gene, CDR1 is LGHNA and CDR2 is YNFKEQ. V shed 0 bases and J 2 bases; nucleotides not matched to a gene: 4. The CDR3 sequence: CASSQDRLAAYNEQFF. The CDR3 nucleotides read TGTGCCAGCAGCCAAGATCGGCTAGCGGCCTACAATGAGCAGTTCTTC.

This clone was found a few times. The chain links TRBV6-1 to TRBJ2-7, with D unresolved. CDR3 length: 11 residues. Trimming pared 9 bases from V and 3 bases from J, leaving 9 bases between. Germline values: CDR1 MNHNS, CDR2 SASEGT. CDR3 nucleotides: TGTGCCAGTGAGTCAAGCTACGAGCAGTACTTC. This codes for CASESSYEQYF.

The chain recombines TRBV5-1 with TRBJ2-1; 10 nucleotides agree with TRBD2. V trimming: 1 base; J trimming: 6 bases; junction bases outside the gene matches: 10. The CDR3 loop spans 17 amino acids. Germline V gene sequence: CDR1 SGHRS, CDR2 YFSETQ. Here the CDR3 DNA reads TGCGCCAGCAGCTTGCCTCTAGCGGGAGTAACGGCCAATGAGCAGTTCTTC. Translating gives CASSLPLAGVTANEQFF. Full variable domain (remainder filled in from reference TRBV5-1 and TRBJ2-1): KAGVTQTPRYLIKTRGQQVTLSCSPISGHRSVSWYQQTPGQGLQFLFEYFSETQRNKGNFPGRFSGRQFSNSRSEMNVSTLELGDSALYLCASSLPLAGVTANEQFFGPGTRLTVL.

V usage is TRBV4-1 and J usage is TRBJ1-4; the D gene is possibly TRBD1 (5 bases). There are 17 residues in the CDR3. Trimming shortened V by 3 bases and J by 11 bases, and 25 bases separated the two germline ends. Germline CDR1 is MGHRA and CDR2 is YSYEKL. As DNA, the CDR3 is TGCGCCAGCAGCCAGCACTCCGGGACCCCACTGGGGGGGAAACTGTTTTTT. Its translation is CASSQHSGTPLGGKLFF.

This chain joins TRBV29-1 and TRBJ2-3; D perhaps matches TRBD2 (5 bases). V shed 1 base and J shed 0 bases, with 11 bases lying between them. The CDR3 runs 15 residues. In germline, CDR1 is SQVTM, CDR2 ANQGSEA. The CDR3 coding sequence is TGCAGCGTTGAAGCTAGCAGCCTTAGCACAGATACGCAGTATTTT. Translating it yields CSVEASSLSTDTQYF.

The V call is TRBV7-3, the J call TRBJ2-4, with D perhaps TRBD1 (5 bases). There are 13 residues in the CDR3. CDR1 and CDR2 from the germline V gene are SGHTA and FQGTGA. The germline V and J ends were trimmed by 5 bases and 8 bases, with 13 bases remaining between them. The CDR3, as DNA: TGTGCCAGCAGCCTCACAGGTTCGGACATTCAGTACTTC. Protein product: CASSLTGSDIQYF.

This CDR3 reads CASSLPGGDYGYTF. The CDR3 DNA sequence: TGTGCCAGCAGTTTACCGGGGGGAGACTATGGCTACACCTTC. The J gene is TRBJ1-2, the V gene TRBV28; D is possibly TRBD1 (5 bases). This CDR3 is 14 amino acids long. CDR1 MDHEN and CDR2 SYDVKM come from the germline V gene. Trimming removed 2 bases from V and 3 bases from J, with 10 bases in between.

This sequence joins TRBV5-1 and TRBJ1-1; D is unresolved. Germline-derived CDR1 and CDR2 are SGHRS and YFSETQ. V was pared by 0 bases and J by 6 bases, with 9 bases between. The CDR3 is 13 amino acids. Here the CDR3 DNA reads TGCGCCAGCAGCTTGGAACGTCCGGCTGAAGCTTTCTTT. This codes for CASSLERPAEAFF.

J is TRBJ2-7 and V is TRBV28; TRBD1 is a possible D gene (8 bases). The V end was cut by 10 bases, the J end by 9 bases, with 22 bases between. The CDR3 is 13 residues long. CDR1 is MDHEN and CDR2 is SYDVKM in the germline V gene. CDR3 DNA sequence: TGTGCCACTCTGGACAGGGCCGGGGGGCGGCAGTACTTC. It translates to CATLDRAGGRQYF.

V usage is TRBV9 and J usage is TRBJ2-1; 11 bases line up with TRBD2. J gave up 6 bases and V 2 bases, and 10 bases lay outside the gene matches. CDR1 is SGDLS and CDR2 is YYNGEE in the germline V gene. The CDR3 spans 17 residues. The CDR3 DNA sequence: TGTGCCAGCAGCGTTGTTAGCGGGAGGGCCGGTGGCAATGAGCAGTTCTTC. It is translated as CASSVVSGRAGGNEQFF.